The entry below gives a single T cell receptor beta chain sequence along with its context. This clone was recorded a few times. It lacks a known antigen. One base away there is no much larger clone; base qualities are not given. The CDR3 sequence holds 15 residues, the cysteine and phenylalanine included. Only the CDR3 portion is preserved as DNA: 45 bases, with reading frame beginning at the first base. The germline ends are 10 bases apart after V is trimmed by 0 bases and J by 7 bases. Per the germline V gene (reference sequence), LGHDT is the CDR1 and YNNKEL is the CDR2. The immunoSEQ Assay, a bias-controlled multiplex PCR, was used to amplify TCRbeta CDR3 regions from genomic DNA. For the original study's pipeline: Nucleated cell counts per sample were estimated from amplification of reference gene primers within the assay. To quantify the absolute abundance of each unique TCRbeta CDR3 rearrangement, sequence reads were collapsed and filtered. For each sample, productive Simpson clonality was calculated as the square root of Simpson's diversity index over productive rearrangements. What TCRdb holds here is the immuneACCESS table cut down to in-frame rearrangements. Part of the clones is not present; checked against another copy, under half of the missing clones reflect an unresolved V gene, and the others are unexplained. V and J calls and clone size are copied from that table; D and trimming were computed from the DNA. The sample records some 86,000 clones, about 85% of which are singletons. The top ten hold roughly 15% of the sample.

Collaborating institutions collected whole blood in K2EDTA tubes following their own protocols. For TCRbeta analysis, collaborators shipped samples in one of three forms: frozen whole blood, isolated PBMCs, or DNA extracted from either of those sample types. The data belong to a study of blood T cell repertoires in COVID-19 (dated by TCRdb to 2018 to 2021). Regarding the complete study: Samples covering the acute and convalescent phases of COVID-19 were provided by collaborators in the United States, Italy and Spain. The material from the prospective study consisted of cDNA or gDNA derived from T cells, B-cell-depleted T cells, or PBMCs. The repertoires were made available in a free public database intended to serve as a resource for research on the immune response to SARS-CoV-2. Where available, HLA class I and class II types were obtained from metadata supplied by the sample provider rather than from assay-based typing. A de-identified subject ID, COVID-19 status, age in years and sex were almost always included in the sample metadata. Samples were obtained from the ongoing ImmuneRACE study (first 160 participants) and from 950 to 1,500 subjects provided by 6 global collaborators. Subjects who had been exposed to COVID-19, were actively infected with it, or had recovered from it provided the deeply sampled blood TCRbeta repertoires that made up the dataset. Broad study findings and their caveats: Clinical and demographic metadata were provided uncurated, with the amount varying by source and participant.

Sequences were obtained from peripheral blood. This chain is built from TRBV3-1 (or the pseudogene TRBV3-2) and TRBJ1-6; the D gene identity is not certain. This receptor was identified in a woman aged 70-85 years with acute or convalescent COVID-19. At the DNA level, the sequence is TGTGCCAGCAGCCAAGATAGCAGAGGGAATTCACCCCTCCACTTT. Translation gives CASSQDSRGNSPLHF.